This TCR beta chain comes out of a study of siplizumab effects on memory and regulatory T cells. Study-level findings and limits: Naive or memory phenotype was unassignable for roughly 80-96% of proliferating CD4+ or CD8+ clones. Major contributors to the alloresponse seemed to be naive T cells, which also appeared more diverse than memory cells. With siplizumab, cumulative frequency of CD4+ memory-derived alloreactive sequences dropped significantly.

The germline V gene encodes CDR1 SGHRS and CDR2 YFSETQ. The CDR3 is made up of 13 amino acids. V lost 2 bases and J lost 5, with 8 bases in between. Each sample had 95,000 to 100,000 TCR templates assayed. Assay: immunoSEQ multiplex PCR; the TCRdb copy retains only in-frame clones and omits some. The sample holds some 100,000 clones, approximately 94% seen once. A remark on this clone: Antigen: not known.

The specimen sequenced was non-Treg CD4+ T cells sorted from blood. V and J are TRBV5-1 and TRBJ2-1; unclear D gene. The TCR comes from a human donor in good health. CDR3 sequence reads: CASSFSTDNEQFF. The DNA of the CDR3 is TGCGCCAGCAGCTTTTCGACCGACAATGAGCAGTTCTTC. Complete variable domain (other parts from reference TRBV5-1 and TRBJ2-1): KAGVTQTPRYLIKTRGQQVTLSCSPISGHRSVSWYQQTPGQGLQFLFEYFSETQRNKGNFPGRFSGRQFSNSRSEMNVSTLELGDSALYLCASSFSTDNEQFFGPGTRLTVL.